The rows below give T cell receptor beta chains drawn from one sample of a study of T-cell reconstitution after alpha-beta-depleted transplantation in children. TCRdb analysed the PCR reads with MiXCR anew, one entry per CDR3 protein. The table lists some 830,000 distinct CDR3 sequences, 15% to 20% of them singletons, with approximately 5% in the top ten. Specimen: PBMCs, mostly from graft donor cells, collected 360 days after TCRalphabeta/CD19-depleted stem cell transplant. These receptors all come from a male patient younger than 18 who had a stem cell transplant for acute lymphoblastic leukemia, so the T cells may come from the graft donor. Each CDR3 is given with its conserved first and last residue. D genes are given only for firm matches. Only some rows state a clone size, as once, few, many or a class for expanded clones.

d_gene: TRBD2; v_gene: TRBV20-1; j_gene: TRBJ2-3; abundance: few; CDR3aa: CSAREAGLEGYF; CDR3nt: TGCAGTGCTAGAGAAGCTGGACTAGAGGGTTATTTT
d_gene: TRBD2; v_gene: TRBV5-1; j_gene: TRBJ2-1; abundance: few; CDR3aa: CASSSGRAPSYNEQFF; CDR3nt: TGCGCCAGCAGTAGCGGGAGGGCCCCCTCCTACAATGAGCAGTTCTTC
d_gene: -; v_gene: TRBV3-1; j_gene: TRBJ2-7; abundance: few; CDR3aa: CASSQPTGYEQYF; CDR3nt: TGTGCCAGCAGCCAGCCGACAGGCTACGAGCAGTACTTC
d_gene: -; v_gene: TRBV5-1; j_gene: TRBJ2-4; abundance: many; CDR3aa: CASSLLEGQAKNIQYF; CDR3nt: TGCGCCAGCAGCTTGCTCGAGGGCCAAGCCAAAAACATTCAGTACTTC
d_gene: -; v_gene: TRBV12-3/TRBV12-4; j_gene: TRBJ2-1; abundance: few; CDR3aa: CASGGEFRGPYNEQFF; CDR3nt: TGTGCCAGCGGAGGCGAATTTCGGGGGCCCTACAATGAGCAGTTCTTC
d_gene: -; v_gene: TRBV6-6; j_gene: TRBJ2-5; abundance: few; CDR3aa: CASSYRSQETQYF; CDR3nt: TGTGCCAGCAGTTATCGCAGCCAAGAGACCCAGTACTTC
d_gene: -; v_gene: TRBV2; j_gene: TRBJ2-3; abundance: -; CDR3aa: CASSPRVLTDTRYF; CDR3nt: TGTGCCAGCAGTCCTCGGGTTCTCACAGATACGCGGTATTTT
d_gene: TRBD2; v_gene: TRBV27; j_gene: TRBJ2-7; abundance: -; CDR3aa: CASSWAGEYEQYF; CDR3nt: TGTGCCAGCAGTTGGGCGGGGGAGTACGAGCAGTACTTC
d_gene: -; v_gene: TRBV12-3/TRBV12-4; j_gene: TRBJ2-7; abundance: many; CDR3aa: CASSFVGYEQYF; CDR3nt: TGTGCCAGCAGCTTCGTCGGCTACGAGCAGTACTTC
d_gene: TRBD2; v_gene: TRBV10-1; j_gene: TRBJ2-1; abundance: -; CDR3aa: CASSESGREGNEQFF; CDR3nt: TGCGCCAGCAGTGAGTCGGGACGGGAGGGCAATGAGCAGTTCTTC
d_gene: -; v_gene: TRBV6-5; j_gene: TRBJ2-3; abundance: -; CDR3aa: CASSYTPGATDTQYF; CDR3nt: TGTGCCAGCAGTTACACGCCCGGGGCCACAGATACGCAGTATTTT
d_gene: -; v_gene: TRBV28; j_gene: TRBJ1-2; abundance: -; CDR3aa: CASRLDSIYGYTF; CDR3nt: TGTGCCAGCCGGCTAGACAGTATCTATGGCTACACCTTC
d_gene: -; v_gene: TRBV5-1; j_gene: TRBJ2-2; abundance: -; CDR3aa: CASSPKDTGELFF; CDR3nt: TGCGCCAGCAGTCCGAAGGACACCGGGGAGCTGTTTTTT
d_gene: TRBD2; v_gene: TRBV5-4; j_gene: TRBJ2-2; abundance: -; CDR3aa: CASRRGLAGANTGELFF; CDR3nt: TGTGCCAGCAGACGGGGACTAGCGGGAGCGAACACCGGGGAGCTGTTTTTT
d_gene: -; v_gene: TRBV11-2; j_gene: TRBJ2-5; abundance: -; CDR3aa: CASSLWGNRRETQYF; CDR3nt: TGTGCCAGCAGCTTATGGGGGAACAGGAGGGAGACCCAGTACTTC
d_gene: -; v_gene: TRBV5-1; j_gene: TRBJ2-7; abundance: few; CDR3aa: CVDRPLEQYF; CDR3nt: TGCGTCGACAGACCACTGGAGCAGTACTTC